This T cell receptor beta chain appears in the sequencing data of a study of blood T cell repertoires in COVID-19. Generated by immunoSEQ multiplex PCR, the TCRdb table keeps only in-frame clones and is missing some. The sample holds about 99,000 clones, about four fifths seen once. Germline CDR1 and CDR2: SGHTA and FQGTGA. The CDR3 is 14 residues long. V gave up 6 bases and J gave up 6 bases, with 16 bases separating them. V gene TRBV7-3 combines with J gene TRBJ2-3; TRBD1 might be the D (6 bases). The sequenced sample consisted of peripheral blood. This receptor was taken from a woman at least 80 years old with active or convalescent COVID-19. The CDR3 protein is CASRKTGTRDTQYF. Here the CDR3 DNA reads TGTGCCAGCAGGAAAACAGGGACCAGGGATACGCAGTATTTT.